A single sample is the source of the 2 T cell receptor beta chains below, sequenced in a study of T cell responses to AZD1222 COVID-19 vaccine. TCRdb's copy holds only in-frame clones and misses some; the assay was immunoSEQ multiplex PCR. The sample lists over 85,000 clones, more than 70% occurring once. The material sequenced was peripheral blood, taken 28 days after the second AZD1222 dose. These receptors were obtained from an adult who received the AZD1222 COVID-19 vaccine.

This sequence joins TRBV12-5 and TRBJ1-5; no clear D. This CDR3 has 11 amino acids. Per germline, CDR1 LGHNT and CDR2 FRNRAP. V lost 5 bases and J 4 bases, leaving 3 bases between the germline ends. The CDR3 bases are TGTGCTAGTGGTATAAATCAGCCCCAGCATTTT. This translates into CASGINQPQHF.

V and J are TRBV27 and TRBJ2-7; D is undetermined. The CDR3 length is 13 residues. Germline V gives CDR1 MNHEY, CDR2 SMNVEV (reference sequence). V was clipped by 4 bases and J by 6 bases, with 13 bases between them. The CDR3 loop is CASSWARNPEQYF. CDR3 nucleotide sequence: TGTGCCAGCAGTTGGGCGCGAAATCCCGAGCAGTACTTC.